These 22 T cell receptor beta chains were all obtained from the same sample, sequenced in a study of T cells after yellow fever vaccination. TCRdb passed the 5' RACE reads through MiXCR, listing each CDR3 protein once. The table records about 350,000 distinct CDR3 sequences, 8% to 9.5% of them present only once. The sample consisted of PBMCs, taken about 49 days after the first yellow fever vaccination. The receptors were sampled from a man aged 18 to 30 who received the YFV17D yellow fever vaccine.

The rearrangement joins TRBV6-1 to TRBJ2-3; 7 positions agree with TRBD1. The CDR3 is 15 residues long. Germline V gene lookup returns CDR1 MNHNS and CDR2 SASEGT. The junction had 8 bases not matched to a gene; V was cut back by 7 bases and J by 1 base. The CDR3 coding sequence is TGTGCCAGCATGTGGGACAGAGGGCGCACAGATACGCAGTATTTT. Translated, it gives CASMWDRGRTDTQYF.

This clonotype was observed at least ten times. V is TRBV6-2 or TRBV6-3 and J is TRBJ2-7, with D unresolved. The CDR3 totals 12 residues. The V gene lost 0 bases and the J gene lost 4 bases, with 4 bases spanning the gap. Germline CDR1 is MNHEY and CDR2 is SVGEGT. The CDR3 nucleotides read TGTGCCAGCAGTTACTCACCGTACGAGCAGTACTTC. Residues: CASSYSPYEQYF.

V usage is TRBV3-1 and J usage is TRBJ2-5; maybe TRBD2 (5 bases). The CDR3 sequence is 16 residues long. V lost 1 base and J lost 4, with 16 bases in between. CDR1 is LGHDT, CDR2 YNNKEL, per germline (reference sequence). The CDR3 reads CASSQGPWPRGETQYF. As DNA, the CDR3 is TGTGCCAGCAGCCAAGGCCCTTGGCCCCGGGGAGAGACCCAGTACTTC.

This clonotype was counted many times. CDR3 coding DNA: TGTGCCAGTGGGACAGTGGAGACCCAGTACTTC. Residues: CASGTVETQYF. The chain combines TRBV7-9 with TRBJ2-5; TRBD1 matches 7 bases. V was pared by 9 bases and J by 5 bases, with 3 bases of the junction left unmatched. Germline lookup yields CDR1 SEHNR and CDR2 FQNEAQ (reference sequence). The CDR3 totals 11 residues.

This clonotype was seen at least ten times. CDR3 coding DNA: TGCAGCGTTGAAGTGGAAAACACCGGGGAGCTGTTTTTT. Translation: CSVEVENTGELFF. The gene calls are TRBV29-1 and TRBJ2-2, with unresolved D. The CDR3 length is 13 residues. Germline V CDR1 and CDR2: SQVTM, ANQGSEA. Trimming stripped 1 base from V and 2 bases from J, with 5 bases between.

Many counts were recorded for this clonotype. The CDR3 nucleotides read TGTGCCAGCAGCCAAGATTTAACTAGCGGGGGGAAAGAGACCCAGTACTTC. Its translation: CASSQDLTSGGKETQYF. This chain links TRBV4-2 with TRBJ2-5; 12 bases match TRBD2. This CDR3 has 17 residues. Trimming removed 0 bases from V and 3 bases from J; junction bases left unmatched: 5. Germline V gene sequence: CDR1 LGHNA, CDR2 YNFKEQ.

The chain recombines TRBV12-3 or TRBV12-4 with TRBJ2-2; TRBD2 agrees at 10 bases. V gave up 11 bases and J gave up 7 bases; unmatched junction bases: 16. This CDR3 is built from 16 residues. The CDR3 protein is CAVTFGNSGGNGELFF. The CDR3 nucleotides are TGTGCCGTTACCTTTGGAAATAGCGGGGGGAACGGGGAGCTGTTTTTT.

A remark on this clonotype: A junction end diverges from the germline sequence, so it may reflect a read error. V and J are TRBV4-3 and TRBJ2-3; D not resolved. The germline gives CDR1 LGHNA, CDR2 YSLEER. The CDR3 runs 14 residues. CDR3 coding DNA: TGCGCCAGCAGCGAAGACCTCAGCACAGATACGCAGTATTTT. Translated: CASSEDLSTDTQYF.

In its sample, this clonotype was seen a few times. The V call is TRBV12-3 or TRBV12-4, the J call TRBJ2-5, with 12 bases that match TRBD2. The V segment lost 6 bases and the J segment 2 bases; nucleotides outside the gene matches: 7. This CDR3 is 16 amino acids long. The CDR3 is CASRSGLAGPQETQYF. The CDR3 nucleotides read TGTGCCAGCAGATCCGGACTAGCGGGGCCGCAAGAGACCCAGTACTTC.

The chain carries TRBV12-3 or TRBV12-4 and TRBJ1-2, with D uncertain. The CDR3 covers 12 residues. Trimming pared 3 bases from V and 10 bases from J, leaving 12 bases between. DNA for the CDR3: TGTGCCAGCAGTTTGGCGGGGAATGACTACACCTTC. Its translation: CASSLAGNDYTF.

Only a few counts were recorded for this clonotype. The chain links TRBV7-6 to TRBJ1-1, with D perhaps TRBD1 (5 bases). V was pared by 5 bases and J by 1 base, with 17 bases between. Germline CDR1 and CDR2: SGHVS and FNYEAQ. CDR3 size: 16 residues. The CDR3: CASSPSRGPGNTEAFF. CDR3 coding DNA: TGTGCCAGCAGCCCGAGTCGGGGCCCAGGGAACACTGAAGCTTTCTTT.

The rearrangement links TRBV12-3 or TRBV12-4 to TRBJ1-4; D gene uncertain. CDR3 length: 14 residues. V lost 0 bases, J lost 7 bases, and 9 bases lay in between. This chain's CDR3 is CASSLAAGIEKLFF. CDR3 sequence (DNA): TGTGCCAGCAGTTTAGCGGCAGGAATTGAAAAACTGTTTTTT.

The CDR3 sequence: CSGSLTGEHGYTF. The CDR3 DNA sequence: TGCAGCGGTTCCCTGACAGGAGAGCATGGCTACACCTTC. This chain links TRBV29-1 with TRBJ1-2, with D perhaps TRBD1 (6 bases). Deletions cut 7 bases from V and 6 bases from J, with 18 bases between. CDR3 size: 13 residues. Germline values: CDR1 SQVTM, CDR2 ANQGSEA.

The J gene is TRBJ1-1, the V gene TRBV7-9, with TRBD1 as a possible D gene (6 bases). Trimming stripped 4 bases from V and 11 bases from J, with 14 bases between. The germline gives CDR1 SEHNR, CDR2 FQNEAQ (reference sequence). There are 12 residues in the CDR3. CDR3 DNA: TGTGCCAGCAGCTCCAGGGGTGTCGAGGCTTTCTTT. Translation gives CASSSRGVEAFF.

The chain employs TRBV5-4 and TRBJ2-3, with 10 nucleotides matching TRBD2. The length of the CDR3 is 16 residues. Per germline, CDR1 SGHNT and CDR2 YYREEE (reference sequence). V lost 0 bases, J lost 3 bases, and 4 bases stayed unmatched. The CDR3 loop reads CASSLAVSGGTDTQYF. The CDR3 DNA sequence: TGTGCCAGCAGCTTGGCCGTTAGCGGGGGGACAGATACGCAGTATTTT. The full variable domain, completed using reference TRBV5-4 and TRBJ2-3, is ETGVTQSPTHLIKTRGQQVTLRCSSQSGHNTVSWYQQALGQGPQFIFQYYREEENGRGNFPPRFSGLQFPNYSSELNVNALELDDSALYLCASSLAVSGGTDTQYFGPGTRLTVL.

This chain links TRBV7-6 with TRBJ2-7; possibly TRBD1 for D (6 bases). The CDR3 covers 15 residues. Between the trimmed V and J ends, which lost 4 bases and 6 bases, there was a span of 19 bases. Germline V gives CDR1 SGHVS, CDR2 FNYEAQ. CDR3 sequence: CASSSNPVQGREQYF. The CDR3 DNA reads as TGTGCCAGCAGCTCGAACCCGGTCCAGGGGCGCGAGCAGTACTTC. Together with reference TRBV7-6 and TRBJ2-7, the CDR3 gives the full variable domain: GAGVSQSPRYKVTKRGQDVALRCDPISGHVSLYWYRQALGQGPEFLTYFNYEAQQDKSGLPNDRFSAERPEGSISTLTIQRTEQRDSAMYRCASSSNPVQGREQYFGPGTRLTVT.

Many counts were recorded for this clonotype. The genes are TRBV4-1 and TRBJ2-3; D possibly matches TRBD1 or TRBD2 (6 bases each). The CDR3 is 13 residues long. Germline CDR1 is MGHRA and CDR2 is YSYEKL. The ends were cut back, 7 bases at V and 6 bases at J, with 14 bases in the middle. CDR3 bases: TGCGCCAGCAATCTAGGGGGGACGGATACGCAGTATTTT. Translated: CASNLGGTDTQYF.

This clonotype has just a few counts. The V call is TRBV6-1, the J call TRBJ2-5; the D gene is possibly TRBD1 (6 bases). Germline V gives CDR1 MNHNS, CDR2 SASEGT. V lost 5 bases and J 4 bases, leaving 14 bases between the germline ends. The CDR3 extends over 14 amino acids. CDR3 in DNA: TGTGCCAGCAGTAGGGGGACGACCCGAGAGACCCAGTACTTC. Amino acids: CASSRGTTRETQYF.

The chain uses TRBV7-2 and TRBJ2-1; tentatively, D is TRBD2 (6 bases). Germline V gives CDR1 SGHTA, CDR2 FQGNSA. The CDR3 totals 13 residues. Trimming shortened V by 5 bases and J by 7 bases, and 12 bases separated the two germline ends. CDR3 sequence (DNA): TGTGCCAGCAGCCGAAGCGGGCGTAATGAGCAGTTCTTC. This translates into CASSRSGRNEQFF.

This clonotype was observed at least ten times. This chain connects TRBV7-2 to TRBJ2-7; maybe TRBD2 (5 bases). CDR1 is SGHTA, CDR2 FQGNSA, per germline. Trimming removed 5 bases at V and 6 bases at J, with 17 bases between. The CDR3 runs to 14 residues. CDR3 DNA: TGTGCCAGCAGCCCAACTCCGGGGTGGGGCGAGCAGTACTTC. Translation: CASSPTPGWGEQYF. The variable domain in full, completed from reference TRBV7-2 and TRBJ2-7, reads GAGVSQSPSNKVTEKGKDVELRCDPISGHTALYWYRQSLGQGLEFLIYFQGNSAPDKSGLPSDRFSAERTGGSVSTLTIQRTQQEDSAVYLCASSPTPGWGEQYFGPGTRLTVT.

At least ten counts were recorded for this clonotype. The chain couples TRBV7-6 to TRBJ2-1; D is perhaps TRBD1 (6 bases). Germline loops: CDR1 SGHVS, CDR2 FNYEAQ. V was clipped by 1 base and J by 8 bases, with 15 bases between them. The CDR3 has 15 residues. CDR3 DNA sequence: TGTGCCAGCAGCTTAGAGGATGGCAGGGGACATGAGCAGTTCTTC. Encoded protein: CASSLEDGRGHEQFF.

This clonotype was observed a handful of times. The gene calls are TRBV20-1 and TRBJ1-2; tentative D call: TRBD1 (5 bases). The CDR3 length is 11 residues. Germline V gene sequence: CDR1 DFQATT, CDR2 SNEGSKA (reference sequence). V was clipped by 1 base and J by 5 bases, with 5 bases between them. This chain's CDR3 is CSARGGYGYTF. The CDR3, as DNA: TGCAGTGCTAGAGGGGGGTATGGCTACACCTTC.